This TCR beta chain was retrieved from a study of T cells in Graves' hyperthyroidism and ophthalmopathy. Study at large: Peripheral blood draws took place at initial diagnosis, ahead of any treatment. Whole-study results and caveats: Blood shared most expanded thyroid clonotypes above 0.001.

A NOSPECS grade of at least 4, a Clinical Activity Score of at least 3 and duration under 3 months were recorded in ophthalmopathy patients. With respect to this clonotype: What it binds is unknown.

Trimming cost V 3 bases and J 7 bases, with 16 bases left between them. Looked up from germline, CDR1 is MDHEN and CDR2 is SYDVKM. This CDR3 has 15 residues. Amplification targeted TCR beta CDR3 regions from RNA transcripts. The TCR CDR3 first-round RT-PCR relied on the HTBI primer set. TCRdb called the multiplex PCR reads again in MiXCR, with one record for every CDR3 protein. The repertoire includes about 400,000 distinct CDR3 sequences, more than 12% of them detected once, and about 18% sits in the top ten. The chain couples TRBV28 to TRBJ2-1; D possibly corresponds to TRBD1 (5 bases). The specimen was blood. This clonotype was sampled from a woman aged 25 to 39 with Graves' ophthalmopathy. In DNA, the CDR3 is TGTGCCAGCAGTTTCCGCTTTGGGGCGCTTAATGAGCAGTTCTTC. Translating it yields CASSFRFGALNEQFF.